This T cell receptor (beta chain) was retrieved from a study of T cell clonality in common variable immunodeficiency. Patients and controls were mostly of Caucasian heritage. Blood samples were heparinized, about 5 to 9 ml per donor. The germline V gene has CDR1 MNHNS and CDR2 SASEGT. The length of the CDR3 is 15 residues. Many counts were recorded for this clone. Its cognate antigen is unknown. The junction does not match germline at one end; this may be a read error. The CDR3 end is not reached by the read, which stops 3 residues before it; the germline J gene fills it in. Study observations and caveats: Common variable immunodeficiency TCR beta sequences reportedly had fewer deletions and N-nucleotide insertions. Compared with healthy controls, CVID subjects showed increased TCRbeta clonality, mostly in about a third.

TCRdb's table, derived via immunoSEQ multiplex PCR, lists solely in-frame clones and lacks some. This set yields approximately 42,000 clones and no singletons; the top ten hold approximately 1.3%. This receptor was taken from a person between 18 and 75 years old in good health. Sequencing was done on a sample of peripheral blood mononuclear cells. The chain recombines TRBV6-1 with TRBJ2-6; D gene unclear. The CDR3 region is CASTERFTGANVLTF. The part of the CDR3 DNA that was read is TGTGCCAGCACTGAAAGGTTTACTGGGGCCAACGTC.